A selection of T cell receptor beta chains follows, all from one sample in a study of blood T cell repertoires in COVID-19. Measured with immunoSEQ multiplex PCR; TCRdb has only the in-frame clones, and not every one. Of over 150,000 clones listed, about four fifths were seen once; the top ten hold over 9.5%. The sequenced sample consisted of peripheral blood. All receptors come from a woman of 80 years or more with active or convalescent COVID-19. Each CDR3 is given with its conserved first and last residue. D genes are given only for firm matches. Only some rows state a clone size, as once, few, many or a class for expanded clones.

v_gene	j_gene	abundance	d_gene	CDR3aa	CDR3nt
TRBV5-4	TRBJ2-2	NA	TRBD2	CASSGGLAENANTGELFF	TGTGCCAGCAGCGGGGGACTAGCGGAGAACGCGAACACCGGGGAGCTGTTTTTT
TRBV7-3	TRBJ2-2	NA	NA	CASSAPGAGELFF	TGTGCCAGCAGCGCCCCCGGGGCCGGGGAGCTGTTTTTT
TRBV5-1	TRBJ2-5	NA	TRBD1	CASSRGQAQETQYF	TGCGCCAGCAGCAGGGGACAGGCCCAAGAGACCCAGTACTTC
TRBV4-1	TRBJ1-5	NA	TRBD1	CASSHGTGRSNQPQHF	TGCGCCAGCAGCCACGGGACAGGGCGCAGCAATCAGCCCCAGCATTTT
TRBV5-1	TRBJ2-5	NA	TRBD2	CASSLFGRGQETQYF	TGCGCCAGCAGCTTATTCGGGAGGGGCCAAGAGACCCAGTACTTC
TRBV19	TRBJ1-5	few	NA	CASSVQGTNQPQHF	TGTGCCAGTAGTGTACAGGGTACGAATCAGCCCCAGCATTTT
TRBV7-9	TRBJ1-1	NA	TRBD1	CASSISGGHAEAFF	TGTGCCAGCAGCATCTCAGGGGGACACGCTGAAGCTTTCTTT
TRBV19	TRBJ2-1	NA	NA	CASSISSAAYNEQFF	TGTGCCAGTAGTATTTCCAGCGCAGCCTACAATGAGCAGTTCTTC
TRBV30	TRBJ2-3	NA	TRBD2	CAWSGTSGSGDTQYF	TGTGCCTGGAGTGGGACTAGCGGGAGTGGAGATACGCAGTATTTT
TRBV28	TRBJ2-7	NA	NA	CATLGQDYEQYF	TGTGCCACCCTCGGACAAGACTACGAGCAGTACTTC
TRBV9	TRBJ2-1	NA	NA	CASSQRQGSINEQFF	TGTGCCAGCAGCCAAAGGCAGGGGTCGATCAATGAGCAGTTCTTC
TRBV28	TRBJ1-2	few	NA	CASSFHGAYGYTF	TGTGCCAGCAGTTTCCATGGGGCCTATGGCTACACCTTC
TRBV7-8	TRBJ1-5	NA	NA	CASSLALGQGNQPQHF	TGTGCCAGCAGCTTAGCGCTGGGGCAAGGCAATCAGCCCCAGCATTTT
TRBV11-2	TRBJ1-6	NA	NA	CASSLRAGSPLHF	TGTGCCAGCAGCTTACGAGCGGGATCACCCCTCCACTTT
TRBV18	TRBJ2-2	NA	TRBD1	CASSPLDRGKGSGELFF	TGTGCCAGCTCACCACTCGACAGGGGGAAAGGATCCGGGGAGCTGTTTTTT
TRBV6-1	TRBJ1-2	NA	TRBD1	CASSEPGTGDNYGYTF	TGTGCCAGCAGTGAACCCGGGACAGGGGATAACTATGGCTACACCTTC
TRBV7-9	TRBJ2-1	NA	NA	CASSVDRGLAGDSYNEQFF	TGTGCCAGCAGCGTGGACAGGGGGCTAGCGGGGGACTCCTACAATGAGCAGTTCTTC
TRBV28	TRBJ1-4	NA	NA	CASSLGGAYEKLFF	TGTGCCAGCAGTTTGGGGGGGGCATATGAAAAACTGTTTTTT
TRBV19	TRBJ1-4	NA	TRBD1	CASSTTGGREKLFF	TGTGCCAGTAGTACCACAGGGGGCCGTGAAAAACTGTTTTTT
TRBV3-1/TRBV3-2	TRBJ2-3	NA	NA	CASCKANPHADTQYF	TGTGCCAGCTGTAAAGCGAACCCTCATGCAGATACGCAGTATTTT
TRBV5-1	TRBJ2-1	NA	TRBD2	CASSFRTSGSVDEQFF	TGCGCCAGCAGCTTCCGGACTAGCGGGAGCGTCGATGAGCAGTTCTTC
TRBV2	TRBJ1-5	few	NA	CASSEVLRTGGQPQHF	TGTGCCAGCAGTGAAGTGTTAAGAACAGGTGGCCAGCCCCAGCATTTT
TRBV19	TRBJ1-2	few	NA	CASSIQASYTF	TGTGCCAGTAGTATACAGGCTAGCTACACCTTC
TRBV7-3	TRBJ1-1	NA	NA	CASSDRPNTEAFF	TGTGCCAGCAGCGACAGGCCTAACACTGAAGCTTTCTTT
TRBV5-1	TRBJ1-2	NA	TRBD1	CASSSGGGYTF	TGCGCCAGCAGCTCAGGGGGTGGCTACACCTTC
TRBV5-1	TRBJ2-7	NA	TRBD2	CASSLVAGVEEQYF	TGCGCCAGCAGCTTGGTAGCGGGAGTGGAAGAGCAGTACTTC
TRBV28	TRBJ1-1	few	NA	CASSGHYMNTEAFF	TGTGCCAGCAGTGGCCACTATATGAACACTGAAGCTTTCTTT
TRBV19	TRBJ2-7	NA	NA	CASSTPTGLYEQYF	TGTGCCAGTAGTACCCCGACAGGCCTCTACGAGCAGTACTTC
TRBV5-1	TRBJ2-7	once	NA	CASSLDSRSYEQYF	TGCGCCAGCAGCCTCGACAGCCGCTCCTACGAGCAGTACTTC
TRBV5-1	TRBJ2-7	NA	NA	CASSLAGARRDSYEQYF	TGCGCCAGCAGCTTGGCTGGAGCCCGCCGCGACTCCTACGAGCAGTACTTC
TRBV28	TRBJ2-3	NA	TRBD2	CASSMAGETTDTQYF	TGTGCCAGCAGCATGGCGGGAGAGACCACAGATACGCAGTATTTT
TRBV7-8	TRBJ1-5	NA	NA	CASSLENGGQPQHF	TGTGCCAGCAGCCTCGAAAACGGAGGGCAGCCCCAGCATTTT
TRBV27	TRBJ1-2	NA	NA	CASRAQGFSGYTF	TGTGCCAGCAGAGCTCAGGGGTTTAGTGGCTACACCTTC
TRBV9	TRBJ2-7	NA	NA	CASSVGGGGEEQYF	TGTGCCAGCAGCGTAGGTGGTGGGGGCGAGGAGCAGTACTTC
TRBV12-3/TRBV12-4	TRBJ1-5	NA	NA	CASSSRRQRRHF	TGTGCCAGCAGTTCCCGGCGGCAGCGGCGGCATTTT
TRBV7-2	TRBJ2-3	NA	TRBD2	CASSLATGLAGVGDTQYF	TGTGCCAGCAGCTTAGCGACCGGACTAGCGGGAGTAGGAGATACGCAGTATTTT
TRBV6-5	TRBJ2-4	NA	NA	CASSFYRVGPKNIQYF	TGTGCCAGCAGTTTTTACAGGGTAGGGCCCAAAAACATTCAGTACTTC
TRBV6-4	TRBJ2-1	NA	TRBD1	CASSKDRGYEQFF	TGTGCCAGCAGTAAAGACAGGGGATATGAGCAGTTCTTC
TRBV7-9	TRBJ1-2	NA	TRBD1	CASSWGTGSNYGYTF	TGTGCCAGCAGCTGGGGGACAGGCTCTAACTATGGCTACACCTTC
TRBV20-1	TRBJ2-5	once	TRBD2	CSASRLAGGETQYF	TGCAGTGCTAGTCGACTAGCGGGAGGAGAGACCCAGTACTTC
TRBV6-5	TRBJ2-1	NA	NA	CASSPSRVEQFF	TGTGCCAGCAGTCCGTCTAGAGTCGAGCAGTTCTTC
TRBV19	TRBJ2-1	once	TRBD2	CASSLRTSGRLYNEQFF	TGTGCCAGTAGTCTCCGGACTAGCGGGAGGCTCTACAATGAGCAGTTCTTC
TRBV5-4	TRBJ2-1	NA	NA	CASSADVASYNEQFF	TGTGCCAGCAGCGCGGATGTGGCCTCCTACAATGAGCAGTTCTTC
TRBV15	TRBJ2-7	NA	TRBD1	CATSRDRQGVDEQYF	TGTGCCACCAGCAGAGACCGACAGGGTGTGGACGAGCAGTACTTC
TRBV20-1	TRBJ2-7	NA	NA	CSASRRQSTYEQYF	TGCAGTGCTAGTCGCCGACAAAGCACCTACGAGCAGTACTTC
TRBV4-2	TRBJ1-2	NA	TRBD1	CASSRGTGDYGYTF	TGTGCCAGCAGCCGAGGGACAGGAGACTATGGCTACACCTTC
TRBV25-1	TRBJ2-1	NA	TRBD1	CASSEPRDRPGRRDEQFF	TGTGCCAGCAGTGAACCCCGGGACAGACCGGGCAGACGTGATGAGCAGTTCTTC
TRBV10-3	TRBJ2-3	NA	TRBD2	CAISDGGGKTDTQYF	TGTGCCATCTCAGACGGGGGAGGGAAGACAGATACGCAGTATTTT
TRBV28	TRBJ1-2	NA	TRBD1	CASSSGQARYGYTF	TGTGCCAGCAGTTCGGGACAGGCCCGCTATGGCTACACCTTC
TRBV7-3	TRBJ2-1	NA	NA	CASSLGGARAYNEQFF	TGTGCCAGCAGCTTAGGTGGGGCCAGGGCCTACAATGAGCAGTTCTTC
TRBV10-3	TRBJ1-5	NA	TRBD1	CAISEGRGDGVYQPQHF	TGTGCCATCAGTGAGGGCAGGGGGGATGGTGTCTATCAGCCCCAGCATTTT
TRBV24-1	TRBJ1-1	NA	TRBD1	CATSALTGESTEAFF	TGTGCCACCAGTGCCTTGACAGGGGAGAGCACTGAAGCTTTCTTT
TRBV7-2	TRBJ2-7	NA	NA	CASSFAGMGEQYF	TGTGCCAGCAGCTTCGCGGGCATGGGCGAGCAGTACTTC
TRBV7-8	TRBJ1-6	once	TRBD1	CASSSGTDNSPLHF	TGTGCCAGCAGCTCCGGGACAGATAATTCACCCCTCCACTTT
TRBV18	TRBJ1-3	few	NA	CASSRAGSGNTIYF	TGTGCCAGCTCACGGGCAGGGTCTGGAAACACCATATATTTT
TRBV24-1	TRBJ1-1	NA	TRBD1	CATGRTGAPNTEAFF	TGTGCCACCGGCCGGACAGGGGCCCCCAACACTGAAGCTTTCTTT